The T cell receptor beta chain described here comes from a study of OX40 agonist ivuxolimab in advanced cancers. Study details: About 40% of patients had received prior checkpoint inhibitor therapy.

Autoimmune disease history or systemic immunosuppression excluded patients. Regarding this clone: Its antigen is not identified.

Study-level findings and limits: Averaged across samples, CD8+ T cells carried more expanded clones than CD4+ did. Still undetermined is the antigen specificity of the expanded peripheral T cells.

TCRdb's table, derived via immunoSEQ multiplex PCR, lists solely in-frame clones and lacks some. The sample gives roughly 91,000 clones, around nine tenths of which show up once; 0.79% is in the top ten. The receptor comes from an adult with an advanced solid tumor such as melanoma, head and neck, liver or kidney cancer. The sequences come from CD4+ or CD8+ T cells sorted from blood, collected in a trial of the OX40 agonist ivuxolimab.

The CDR3 DNA sequence: TGTGCCAGCAGCTTACCAGGGTCCTACGCCGAGCAGTACTTC. This sequence encodes CASSLPGSYAEQYF. The chain links TRBV5-5 to TRBJ2-7, with D possibly matching TRBD1 (5 bases). Between the trimmed V and J ends, which lost 2 bases and 6 bases, there was a span of 15 bases. Germline CDR1 is SGHKS and CDR2 is YYEKEE (reference sequence). The CDR3 has 14 residues. Together with reference TRBV5-5 and TRBJ2-7, the CDR3 gives the full variable domain: DAGVTQSPTHLIKTRGQQVTLRCSPISGHKSVSWYQQVLGQGPQFIFQYYEKEERGRGNFPDRFSARQFPNYSSELNVNALLLGDSALYLCASSLPGSYAEQYFGPGTRLTVT.